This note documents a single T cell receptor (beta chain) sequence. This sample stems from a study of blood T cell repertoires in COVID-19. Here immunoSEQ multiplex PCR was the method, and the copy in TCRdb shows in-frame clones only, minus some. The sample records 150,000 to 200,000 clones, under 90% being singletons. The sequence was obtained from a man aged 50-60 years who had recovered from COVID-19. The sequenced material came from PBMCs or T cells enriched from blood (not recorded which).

DNA for the CDR3: TGCGCCAGCAGCTTGTCACAGGTGGGGACCCAGTACTTC. Amino acid sequence: CASSLSQVGTQYF. The V and J genes are TRBV5-1 and TRBJ2-5; tentative D call: TRBD1 (5 bases). V dropped 1 base and J dropped 7 bases, with 11 bases sitting between them. The CDR3 totals 13 residues. From germline, CDR1 is SGHRS and CDR2 YFSETQ.